This T cell receptor (beta chain) emerged from a study of T cells in localized non-small cell lung cancer. Broader study findings: The study found T cell clonality highest in uninvolved adjacent lung, above tumor. Blood T cell density predicted longer survival; adjacent-lung clonality, shorter. Appearance in adjacent lung was seen for a median about 59 of the top 100 tumor clones. Sequencing was restricted to one tumor region; therefore, heterogeneity remains possible.

Data came from immunoSEQ multiplex PCR; TCRdb stores just in-frame clones and leaves some out. The profile shows about 18,000 clones, about four fifths of them singletons. As for this clone: The antigen remains unidentified.

Trimming cost V 10 bases and J 8 bases, with 14 bases left between them. The CDR3 length is 11 residues. The germline gives CDR1 MNHNS, CDR2 SASEGT. The rearrangement links TRBV6-1 to TRBJ1-2; a possible D gene is TRBD1 (5 bases). The material sequenced was peripheral blood, taken before any cancer treatment. The receptor comes from a female donor over 55 with stage I lung adenocarcinoma. The CDR3 region has the DNA TGTGCCACCCAGGGCCCCTGGGGCTACACCTTC. This gives the protein CATQGPWGYTF.